The T cell receptor beta chain described here comes from a study of radiotherapy plus CTLA-4 blockade in lung cancer. The data were produced by immunoSEQ multiplex PCR, yet TCRdb's version contains in-frame clones alone and is incomplete. The table includes about 24,000 clones, 71% detected once. Each patient with chemo-refractory metastatic non-small-cell lung cancer was treated with focal radiation plus CTLA-4 blockade using ipilimumab. CDR3 length: 16 amino acids. V lost 4 bases to trimming and J lost 6 bases, with 20 bases between them. Germline loops: CDR1 SGHVT, CDR2 SQSDAQ. The V gene is TRBV7-4, the J gene TRBJ2-3; TRBD2 is a possible D gene (5 bases). The sample here was peripheral blood, taken from a patient treated with radiotherapy plus ipilimumab. This TCR was sampled from a human donor with non-small cell lung cancer whose response to radiotherapy plus ipilimumab could not be evaluated. Here the CDR3 reads CASSSWVVGESDTQYF. CDR3 sequence (DNA): TGTGCCAGCAGCTCTTGGGTGGTCGGGGAGTCGGATACGCAGTATTTT.